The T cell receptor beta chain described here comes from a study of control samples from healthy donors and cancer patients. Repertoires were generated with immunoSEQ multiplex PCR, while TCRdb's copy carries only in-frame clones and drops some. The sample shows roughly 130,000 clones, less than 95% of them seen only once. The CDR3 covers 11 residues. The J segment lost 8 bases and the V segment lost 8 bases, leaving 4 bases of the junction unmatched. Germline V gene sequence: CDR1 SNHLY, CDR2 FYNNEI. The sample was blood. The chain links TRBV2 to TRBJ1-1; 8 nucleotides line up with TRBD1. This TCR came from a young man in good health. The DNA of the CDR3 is TGTGCCAGCGCAGGGGGCGGGGAAGCTTTCTTT. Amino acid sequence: CASAGGGEAFF.